A selection of T cell receptor beta chains follows, all from one sample in a study of T-cell reconstitution after alpha-beta-depleted transplantation in children. Each CDR3 protein gets one entry after TCRdb re-called the PCR reads with MiXCR. The table lists 670,000 or so distinct CDR3 sequences, around 14% of them singletons. The sequences come from PBMCs, collected before TCRalphabeta/CD19-depleted stem cell transplant. These receptors originate from a girl aged 2-15 years with congenital amegakaryocytic thrombocytopenia, due to receive a stem cell transplant. Each CDR3 is given with its conserved first and last residue. D genes are given only for firm matches. Clone size is stated in some rows and not others, as once, few, many or a class when expanded.

D gene,J gene,V gene,clone size,CDR3 protein,CDR3 DNA
.,TRBJ1-1,TRBV6-1,many,CASRIDGRNTEAFF,TGTGCCAGCAGGATCGACGGAAGGAACACTGAAGCTTTCTTT
.,TRBJ2-5,TRBV5-1,few,CASSIQSAETQYF,TGCGCCAGCAGCATTCAGAGCGCGGAGACCCAGTACTTC
.,TRBJ1-2,TRBV10-2,few,CASSGKGDYGYTF,TGCGCCAGCAGTGGCAAGGGGGACTATGGCTACACCTTC
.,TRBJ2-1,TRBV14,.,CASSPLQDSYNEQFF,TGTGCCAGCAGCCCCCTCCAGGATTCATACAATGAGCAGTTCTTC
.,TRBJ2-2,TRBV28,many,CASSFRHTGELFF,TGTGCCAGCAGTTTCCGGCACACCGGGGAGCTGTTTTTT
TRBD1,TRBJ2-2,TRBV7-8,.,CASSGQEILNTGELFF,TGTGCCAGCAGCGGACAGGAGATCCTTAACACCGGGGAGCTGTTTTTT
.,TRBJ2-6,TRBV2,few,CASSALTNGYLTSGANVLTF,TGTGCCAGCAGTGCCCTAACCAACGGGTACTTAACCTCTGGGGCCAACGTCCTGACTTTC
.,TRBJ1-1,TRBV7-2,many,CASSDRAPRKSEAFF,TGTGCCAGCAGCGATAGGGCCCCAAGAAAGTCTGAAGCTTTCTTT
TRBD2,TRBJ2-3,TRBV5-1,.,CASSPSPRTSGRGADTQYF,TGCGCCAGCAGCCCAAGCCCTCGGACTAGCGGGAGGGGAGCAGATACGCAGTATTTT
.,TRBJ1-5,TRBV5-8,few,CASSLMGSSNQPQHF,TGTGCCAGCAGCTTGATGGGCAGTAGCAATCAGCCCCAGCATTTT
.,TRBJ1-2,TRBV10-3,few,CAISEPLNRFNGYTF,TGTGCCATCAGTGAGCCCCTTAACAGGTTCAATGGCTACACCTTC
TRBD1,TRBJ2-5,TRBV10-3,few,CAIRGTDRKETQYF,TGTGCCATCAGGGGGACAGACAGAAAAGAGACCCAGTACTTC
.,TRBJ1-1,TRBV4-1,few,CASSQVAQGATEAFF,TGCGCCAGCAGCCAAGTAGCCCAGGGAGCCACTGAAGCTTTCTTT
TRBD2,TRBJ2-1,TRBV20-1,.,CSASGREGEQFF,TGCAGTGCCAGTGGGCGGGAGGGTGAGCAGTTCTTC
.,TRBJ2-6,TRBV11-2,once,CASSLIGGPRSGANVLTF,TGTGCCAGCAGCTTAATCGGGGGCCCGCGCTCTGGGGCCAACGTCCTGACTTTC
TRBD2,TRBJ2-7,TRBV12-3/TRBV12-4,.,CASSGTRAGGDEQYF,TGTGCCAGCAGTGGCACACGAGCGGGAGGAGACGAGCAGTACTTC
.,TRBJ2-7,TRBV7-9,few,CASSLTVRADYEQYF,TGTGCCAGCAGCCTAACGGTTAGGGCTGATTACGAGCAGTACTTC
TRBD2,TRBJ2-1,TRBV20-1,.,CSATRGLAGVNEQFF,TGCAGTGCTACTCGCGGACTAGCGGGAGTCAATGAGCAGTTCTTC
.,TRBJ2-2,TRBV12-3/TRBV12-4,many,CASSPGEGTGELFF,TGTGCCTCTTCCCCGGGGGAAGGTACCGGGGAGCTGTTTTTT
.,TRBJ2-1,TRBV5-1,many,CASSVSNDEQFF,TGCGCCAGCAGCGTTAGTAACGATGAGCAGTTCTTC
.,TRBJ2-1,TRBV4-2,many,CASRSTMRSSYNEQFF,TGTGCCAGCAGGTCGACCATGAGGAGCTCCTACAATGAGCAGTTCTTC
.,TRBJ2-1,TRBV29-1,many,CSVEGGESFEQFF,TGCAGCGTTGAAGGGGGCGAATCTTTTGAGCAGTTCTTC
.,TRBJ2-1,TRBV20-1,.,CSAPFDRWAYNEQFF,TGCAGTGCTCCCTTCGATAGATGGGCCTACAATGAGCAGTTCTTC
TRBD2,TRBJ2-5,TRBV29-1,.,CSVGKAGGRETQYF,TGCAGCGTTGGAAAGGCGGGAGGCCGGGAGACCCAGTACTTC
.,TRBJ2-7,TRBV20-1,many,CSARPPGAGAYEQYF,TGCAGTGCTAGGCCCCCGGGGGCAGGGGCCTACGAGCAGTACTTC
.,TRBJ2-5,TRBV12-3/TRBV12-4,few,CASRGGTRIDQETQYF,TGTGCCAGCCGTGGGGGAACACGTATAGACCAAGAGACCCAGTACTTC
.,TRBJ1-2,TRBV12-3/TRBV12-4,medium-sized,CASSSGRDSYGYTF,TGTGCCAGCAGTTCAGGCAGGGACTCCTATGGCTACACCTTC
.,TRBJ2-2,TRBV10-2,many,CASSDPLFYTGELFF,TGCGCCAGCAGTGACCCCTTGTTCTACACCGGGGAGCTGTTTTTT
.,TRBJ1-1,TRBV29-1,.,CSGVLLMNTEAFF,TGCAGCGGCGTTCTCCTTATGAACACTGAAGCTTTCTTT
TRBD2,TRBJ2-5,TRBV6-5,few,CASSLRLAAHQETQYF,TGTGCCAGCAGTTTGCGACTAGCGGCTCACCAAGAGACCCAGTACTTC
.,TRBJ2-3,TRBV20-1,.,CSASPGTLYTDTQYF,TGCAGTGCTAGTCCCGGGACTCTTTACACAGATACGCAGTATTTT
.,TRBJ1-1,TRBV7-9,many,CASSLNPKVRGVTEAFF,TGTGCCAGCAGCCTTAACCCTAAAGTTAGGGGTGTCACTGAAGCTTTCTTT
.,TRBJ2-3,TRBV12-3/TRBV12-4,few,CASSFTGARTDTQYF,TGTGCCAGCAGTTTCACTGGGGCTCGCACAGATACGCAGTATTTT
.,TRBJ2-7,TRBV20-1,.,CSARNAGTYEQYF,TGCAGTGCTAGAAACGCGGGTACCTACGAGCAGTACTTC
TRBD2,TRBJ2-1,TRBV15,many,CATSRDLGSGGYNEQFF,TGTGCCACCAGCAGAGATTTGGGTAGCGGGGGGTACAATGAGCAGTTCTTC
.,TRBJ2-3,TRBV20-1,many,CSAREGRYSTDTQYF,TGCAGTGCTAGAGAAGGGAGATATAGCACAGATACGCAGTATTTT
.,TRBJ2-3,TRBV28,few,CASRPALAGDTQYF,TGTGCCAGCCGGCCGGCGTTGGCGGGAGATACGCAGTATTTT
.,TRBJ2-7,TRBV7-9,.,CASSLEGWGEQYF,TGTGCCAGCAGCTTAGAGGGTTGGGGGGAGCAGTACTTC
.,TRBJ2-1,TRBV15,few,CATSTQEYNEQFF,TGTGCCACCAGCACCCAGGAGTACAATGAGCAGTTCTTC
.,TRBJ2-6,TRBV19,few,CASSTTFLVGSGANVLTF,TGTGCCAGTAGTACTACATTTCTTGTAGGTTCTGGGGCCAACGTCCTGACTTTC
.,TRBJ1-1,TRBV20-1,few,CSAKDSLNTEAFF,TGCAGTGCTAAGGACTCCCTGAACACTGAAGCTTTCTTT
.,TRBJ2-1,TRBV5-1,.,CASSLAAGIEQFF,TGCGCCAGCAGCTTGGCCGCGGGGATCGAGCAGTTCTTC
.,TRBJ2-1,TRBV28,few,CASSLGTYSYNEQFF,TGTGCCAGCAGTTTAGGAACCTACTCCTACAATGAGCAGTTCTTC
.,TRBJ2-1,TRBV3-1,.,CASSQGLGGTPYNEQFF,TGTGCCAGCAGCCAAGGTCTTGGCGGGACCCCCTACAATGAGCAGTTCTTC
TRBD1,TRBJ2-3,TRBV20-1,many,CSARASYDSRGRGDTQYF,TGCAGTGCTAGAGCCTCATACGACAGCAGGGGGCGCGGAGATACGCAGTATTTT
.,TRBJ1-1,TRBV5-1,few,CASSLGQAVYTEAFF,TGCGCCAGCAGCTTGGGACAGGCCGTTTACACTGAAGCTTTCTTT
TRBD2,TRBJ2-5,TRBV20-1,many,CSAGGLAMETQYF,TGCAGTGCGGGAGGACTAGCGATGGAGACCCAGTACTTC
.,TRBJ1-2,TRBV29-1,many,CSVDPQGNYGYTF,TGCAGCGTTGATCCTCAGGGGAACTATGGCTACACCTTC
TRBD1,TRBJ1-5,TRBV12-3/TRBV12-4,many,CASSLASGQLIQPQHF,TGTGCCAGCAGTTTAGCTTCGGGACAGCTGATTCAGCCCCAGCATTTT
.,TRBJ2-2,TRBV7-2,many,CASSHMGQGYTGELFF,TGTGCCAGCAGCCACATGGGGCAGGGGTACACCGGGGAGCTGTTTTTT
.,TRBJ2-5,TRBV18,few,CASSPRANQETQYF,TGTGCCAGCTCACCAAGGGCCAATCAAGAGACCCAGTACTTC
TRBD1,TRBJ1-2,TRBV30,few,CAWSAYSGQGSLAPYGYTF,TGTGCCTGGAGTGCATACTCGGGACAGGGGAGTCTTGCTCCTTATGGCTACACCTTC
.,TRBJ2-5,TRBV28,many,CASSSPGRKETQYF,TGTGCCAGCAGTTCCCCGGGACGGAAAGAGACCCAGTACTTC
TRBD2,TRBJ2-7,TRBV27,many,CASRRTSLSYEQYF,TGTGCCAGCAGGCGGACTAGCCTTTCCTACGAGCAGTACTTC